A selection of T cell receptor beta chains follows, all from one sample in a study of shared clonotypes between healthy human individuals. Repertoires were generated with immunoSEQ multiplex PCR, while TCRdb's copy carries only in-frame clones and drops some. This sample has about 2 million clones; about 95% occur once, and the top ten carry 1.2%. Sequencing was performed on naive CD8+ T cells sorted from blood. These TCRs come from a man between 18 and 35 years old in good health. CDR3s include the opening cysteine and the closing phenylalanine or tryptophan. D genes are given only for firm matches. Not all rows give a size; the values are once, few, many and, for expanded clones, a class.

V gene	J gene	clone size	D gene	CDR3 protein	CDR3 DNA
TRBV4-1	TRBJ1-5	-	-	CASGSPPLRELSNQPQHF	TGCGCCAGCGGCTCCCCCCCCCTCAGGGAATTAAGCAATCAGCCCCAGCATTTT
TRBV2	TRBJ2-4	-	TRBD1	CASSHDREAKNIQYF	TGTGCCAGCAGTCACGACAGGGAAGCCAAAAACATTCAGTACTTC
TRBV11-2	TRBJ1-6	-	TRBD1	CASSFPSGTGVYNSPLHF	TGTGCCAGCAGCTTCCCCTCCGGGACAGGGGTCTATAATTCACCCCTCCACTTT
TRBV4-1	TRBJ2-4	-	-	CASSQGRVDKNIQYF	TGCGCCAGCAGCCAAGGCAGGGTCGACAAAAACATTCAGTACTTC
TRBV27	TRBJ2-7	-	-	CASSFGPGSSYEQYF	TGTGCCAGCAGTTTTGGGCCAGGGTCCTCCTACGAGCAGTACTTC
TRBV7-9	TRBJ1-2	once	-	CASSLDSGPNYGYTF	TGTGCCAGCAGCTTGGACTCCGGGCCCAACTATGGCTACACCTTC
TRBV4-3	TRBJ2-5	-	-	CASSQNSLREGFAFQETQYF	TGCGCCAGCAGCCAAAACAGCCTGCGGGAAGGTTTCGCCTTCCAAGAGACCCAGTACTTC
TRBV6-1	TRBJ2-5	-	-	CASALGERRETQYF	TGTGCCAGCGCTCTAGGGGAGCGGAGGGAGACCCAGTACTTC
TRBV29-1	TRBJ2-1	-	-	CSVGLNNEQFF	TGCAGCGTAGGACTCAACAATGAGCAGTTCTTC
TRBV11-2	TRBJ2-7	-	TRBD1	CASSFGTGEHEQYF	TGTGCCAGCAGCTTCGGGACAGGGGAGCACGAGCAGTACTTC
TRBV5-4	TRBJ2-1	once	-	CASSLGDSLNEQFF	TGTGCCAGCAGCTTGGGGGACTCCCTGAATGAGCAGTTCTTC
TRBV9	TRBJ1-4	-	-	CASSIGYTGLNEKLFF	TGTGCCAGCAGTATCGGATACACGGGTCTTAATGAAAAACTGTTTTTT
TRBV7-9	TRBJ2-1	-	-	CASRPLSTYNEQFF	TGTGCCAGCAGGCCTTTATCCACCTACAATGAGCAGTTCTTC
TRBV6-5	TRBJ1-5	-	TRBD1	CASSYGQGEQPQHF	TGTGCCAGCAGTTACGGGCAGGGGGAACAGCCCCAGCATTTT
TRBV7-9	TRBJ1-2	-	-	CASSQDWSGRGNYGYTF	TGTGCCAGCAGCCAAGACTGGTCAGGGAGGGGTAACTATGGCTACACCTTC
TRBV28	TRBJ1-2	once	-	CASSFRGAGGYTF	TGTGCCAGCAGTTTCAGGGGCGCGGGTGGCTACACCTTC
TRBV27	TRBJ2-7	-	-	CASSLAGKEQYF	TGTGCCAGCAGTCTAGCTGGCAAGGAGCAGTACTTC
TRBV18	TRBJ1-4	-	-	CASSPPMGAEKLFF	TGTGCCAGCTCACCACCGATGGGGGCTGAAAAACTGTTTTTT
TRBV6-1	TRBJ2-7	-	-	CASSEMEGAAYEQYF	TGTGCCAGCAGTGAAATGGAGGGGGCGGCCTACGAGCAGTACTTC
TRBV19	TRBJ2-3	-	TRBD2	CASSPTSGSPTDTQYF	TGTGCCAGTAGTCCGACTAGCGGGAGCCCCACAGATACGCAGTATTTT
TRBV7-2	TRBJ2-3	-	TRBD2	CASSLVGSGSPPDTQYF	TGTGCCAGCAGCTTAGTGGGGAGCGGGAGTCCCCCAGATACGCAGTATTTT
TRBV5-1	TRBJ2-2	-	-	CASGSFRDGSDGELFF	TGCGCCAGCGGAAGCTTTCGGGATGGCTCCGACGGGGAGCTGTTTTTT
TRBV9	TRBJ2-1	-	-	CASSWGQPSNEQFF	TGTGCCAGCAGCTGGGGCCAACCCTCCAATGAGCAGTTCTTC